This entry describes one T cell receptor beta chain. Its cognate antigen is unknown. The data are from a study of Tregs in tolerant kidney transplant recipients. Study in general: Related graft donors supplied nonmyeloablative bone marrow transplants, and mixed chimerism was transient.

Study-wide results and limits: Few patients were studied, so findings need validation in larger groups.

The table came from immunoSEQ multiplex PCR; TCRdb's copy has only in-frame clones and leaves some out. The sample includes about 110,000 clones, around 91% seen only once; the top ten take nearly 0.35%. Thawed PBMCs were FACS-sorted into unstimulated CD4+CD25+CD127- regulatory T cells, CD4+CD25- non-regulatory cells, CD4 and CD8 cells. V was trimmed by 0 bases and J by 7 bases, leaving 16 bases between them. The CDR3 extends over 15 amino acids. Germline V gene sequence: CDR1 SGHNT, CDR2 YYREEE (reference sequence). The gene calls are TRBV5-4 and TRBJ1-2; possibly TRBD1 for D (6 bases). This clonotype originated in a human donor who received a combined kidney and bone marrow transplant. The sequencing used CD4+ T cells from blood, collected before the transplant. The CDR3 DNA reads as TGTGCCAGCAGCTTGGAGGGGGTCATCAGGGGTGGCTACACCTTC. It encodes CASSLEGVIRGGYTF.